Presented here are 2 T cell receptor beta chains from one specimen sequenced in a study of sequential checkpoint blockade in melanoma. The protocol was immunoSEQ multiplex PCR, while the TCRdb copy is restricted to in-frame clones and leaves out a portion. The sample comprises 20,000 to 25,000 clones, 82% of which are singletons, and roughly 10% rests with the top ten. Treatment meaning: randomized to nivolumab then ipilimumab (arm A) or the reverse (arm B). This specimen was CD8+ T cells sorted from blood (inferred from file names), taken from a patient given nivolumab and ipilimumab in sequence. The receptors stem from a human donor with melanoma.

This clone was observed a single time. V usage is TRBV2 and J usage is TRBJ2-5; 9 bases are a match to TRBD2. The germline gives CDR1 SNHLY, CDR2 FYNNEI. Losses at the gene ends were 4 bases for V and 1 base for J; bases not matched to a gene: 4. The CDR3 covers 15 residues. The CDR3 sequence: CASSGTSVIQETQYF. CDR3 DNA: TGTGCCAGCAGTGGGACTAGCGTGATCCAAGAGACCCAGTACTTC. The variable domain in full, completed from reference TRBV2 and TRBJ2-5, reads EPEVTQTPSHQVTQMGQEVILRCVPISNHLYFYWYRQILGQKVEFLVSFYNNEISEKSEIFDDQFSVERPDGSNFTLKIRSTKLEDSAMYFCASSGTSVIQETQYFGPGTRLLVL.

This chain links TRBV7-9 with TRBJ1-1, with D maybe TRBD1 (6 bases). V lost 5 bases to trimming and J lost 8 bases, with 15 bases between them. The CDR3 contains 13 residues. Germline CDR1 reads SEHNR; CDR2 reads FQNEAQ (reference sequence). CDR3 sequence: CASSLRGGLEAFF. Written as DNA, the CDR3 is TGTGCCAGCAGCCTCCGCGGGGGGCTAGAAGCTTTCTTT. Variable domain in full (rest from reference TRBV7-9 and TRBJ1-1): DTGVSQNPRHKITKRGQNVTFRCDPISEHNRLYWYRQTLGQGPEFLTYFQNEAQLEKSRLLSDRFSAERPKGSFSTLEIQRTEQGDSAMYLCASSLRGGLEAFFGQGTRLTVV.